These 27 T cell receptor beta chains were all obtained from the same sample, sequenced in a study of cytomegalovirus exposure and HLA in healthy donors. Use of 60 Vbeta and 13 Jbeta primers characterized the PCR. Here immunoSEQ multiplex PCR was the method, and the copy in TCRdb shows in-frame clones only, minus some. The table records about 230,000 clones, 80% to 90% of them present only once. Sequenced: PBMCs. The receptors stem from a girl aged 2-10 years in good health and CMV-seronegative.

The chain uses TRBV5-4 and TRBJ2-5; a weak D match, TRBD2 (6 bases). The V gene's germline CDR1 is SGHNT and CDR2 YYREEE (reference sequence). Trimming took off 4 bases at V and 5 bases at J, with 24 bases between the two ends. The CDR3 sequence is 17 residues long. The CDR3 DNA sequence: TGTGCCAGCAGCCCAAAAACCTTCCTAGGAGGGCGGGAGACCCAGTACTTC. Protein: CASSPKTFLGGRETQYF.

The chain combines TRBV19 with TRBJ2-3; TRBD1 agrees at 7 bases. The germline gives CDR1 LNHDA, CDR2 SQIVND (reference sequence). The CDR3 sequence is 16 residues long. Trimming cost V 3 bases and J 1 base; bases outside gene matches: 7. CDR3 DNA sequence: TGTGCCAGTAGTATGGGACGGGACAGACGCACAGATACGCAGTATTTT. This codes for CASSMGRDRRTDTQYF.

This rearrangement joins TRBV5-4 to TRBJ1-1; 8 bases are a match to TRBD1. Germline-derived CDR1 and CDR2 are SGHNT and YYREEE (reference sequence). J gave up 6 bases and V 0 bases, and 10 bases lay outside the gene matches. The CDR3 length is 16 residues. The CDR3 reads CASSLAKDRAGAEAFF. The CDR3 bases are TGTGCCAGCAGCTTGGCCAAGGACAGGGCGGGGGCTGAAGCTTTCTTT.

The genes are TRBV5-1 and TRBJ2-3, with a weak D call TRBD2 (5 bases). The CDR3 consists of 16 residues. Germline V gene sequence: CDR1 SGHRS, CDR2 YFSETQ. V was shortened by 1 base and J by 1 base, with 13 bases between the two germline ends. CDR3 protein: CASSLWGVGGTDTQYF. In DNA, the CDR3 is TGCGCCAGCAGCTTGTGGGGAGTTGGTGGCACAGATACGCAGTATTTT.

J is TRBJ1-1 and V is TRBV10-3, with D hard to call. The V gene lost 6 bases and the J gene lost 0 bases, with 8 bases spanning the gap. This CDR3 has 13 residues. Germline V CDR1 and CDR2: ENHRY, SYGVKD. The CDR3: CAISRGMNTEAFF. CDR3 sequence (DNA): TGTGCCATCAGCCGGGGAATGAACACTGAAGCTTTCTTT.

CDR3 loop: CASGRSDRPSSYNEQFF. CDR3 sequence (DNA): TGTGCCAGCGGCCGTTCGGACAGGCCTAGCTCCTACAATGAGCAGTTCTTC. V usage is TRBV2 and J usage is TRBJ2-1; 7 bases align to TRBD1. Looked up from germline, CDR1 is SNHLY and CDR2 is FYNNEI. V lost 8 bases and J lost 0; bases outside the gene matches: 13. The CDR3 consists of 17 residues. Full variable domain (outside the CDR3, taken from reference TRBV2 and TRBJ2-1): EPEVTQTPSHQVTQMGQEVILRCVPISNHLYFYWYRQILGQKVEFLVSFYNNEISEKSEIFDDQFSVERPDGSNFTLKIRSTKLEDSAMYFCASGRSDRPSSYNEQFFGPGTRLTVL.

This chain links TRBV20-1 with TRBJ2-3; maybe TRBD2 (5 bases). Germline lookup yields CDR1 DFQATT and CDR2 SNEGSKA (reference sequence). Between the trimmed V and J ends, which lost 4 bases and 6 bases, there was a span of 8 bases. CDR3 size: 11 residues. CDR3: CSATGKDTQYF. CDR3 in DNA: TGCAGTGCTACGGGAAAGGATACGCAGTATTTT.

The chain is built from TRBV5-6 and TRBJ2-7, with TRBD1 matching over 7 bases. This CDR3 has 14 amino acids. V lost 4 bases and J lost 4; bases outside the gene matches: 8. Germline V CDR1 and CDR2: SGHDT, YYEEEE. CDR3 DNA: TGTGCCAGCAGCCGAGGACAGGAGCGGTACGAGCAGTACTTC. Amino acid sequence: CASSRGQERYEQYF.

The chain recombines TRBV6-1 with TRBJ1-1; 7 nucleotides line up with TRBD1. Germline V lookup: CDR1 MNHNS, CDR2 SASEGT. Trimming cost V 7 bases and J 2 bases; bases outside gene matches: 4. The CDR3 spans 13 residues. CDR3 loop: CASKGQPNTEAFF. The CDR3 DNA sequence: TGTGCCAGCAAGGGACAGCCAAACACTGAAGCTTTCTTT.

This clone appeared a single time. The chain recombines TRBV6-1 with TRBJ1-5; TRBD1 is a possible D gene (5 bases). CDR1 and CDR2 (germline): MNHNS, SASEGT. The V end lost 4 bases, the J end lost 1 base, and 20 bases lay between the germline ends. The CDR3 loop spans 18 amino acids. CDR3 in amino acids: CASSVARGWGVSNQPQHF. The CDR3 region has the DNA TGTGCCAGCAGTGTTGCTCGAGGGTGGGGGGTCAGCAATCAGCCCCAGCATTTT.

For the CDR3, the DNA is TGTGCCAGCATGAGGACAGATTTTTACAATGAGCAGTTCTTC. As protein: CASMRTDFYNEQFF. The rearrangement joins TRBV28 to TRBJ2-1; tentatively, D is TRBD1 (6 bases). CDR3 length: 14 amino acids. CDR1 and CDR2 from the germline V gene are MDHEN and SYDVKM. V lost 7 bases, J lost 4 bases, and 14 bases lay in between.

The chain carries TRBV14 and TRBJ1-1; D not resolved. CDR3 length: 13 amino acids. Deletions cut 0 bases from V and 9 bases from J, with 11 bases between. Germline CDR1 is SGHDN and CDR2 is FVKESK. In DNA form, the CDR3 reads TGTGCCAGCAGCCAAGAGTTCCGGTATCAAGCTTTCTTT. The encoded protein is CASSQEFRYQAFF.

Only one count was recorded for this clone. The chain employs TRBV27 and TRBJ2-1; D possibly corresponds to TRBD2 (5 bases). CDR3 length: 14 amino acids. CDR1 and CDR2 (germline): MNHEY, SMNVEV (reference sequence). Trimming pared 3 bases from V and 9 bases from J, leaving 15 bases between. CDR3 nucleotide sequence: TGTGCCAGCAGTTTGGCTAGTGGACTCCCTGAGCAGTTCTTC. Translated, it gives CASSLASGLPEQFF.

The genes are TRBV7-2 and TRBJ2-5, with 11 bases matching TRBD2. The germline CDR1 and CDR2 sequences are SGHTA and FQGNSA. With 1 base clipped from V and 1 base from J, the junction kept 11 bases outside the gene matches. The CDR3 loop spans 19 amino acids. The CDR3 sequence: CASSLVAWVLAGGQETQYF. The CDR3 nucleotides are TGTGCCAGCAGCTTAGTTGCTTGGGTCCTAGCGGGGGGCCAAGAGACCCAGTACTTC.

The rearrangement links TRBV2 to TRBJ2-4; 8 nucleotides align to TRBD1. The CDR3 loop spans 15 amino acids. Germline assignment: CDR1 SNHLY and CDR2 FYNNEI. V shed 8 bases, J shed 1 base, and the junction held 7 bases outside the gene matches. CDR3 DNA sequence: TGTGCCAGCGTCGGACAGGGTGCGGCCAAAAACATTCAGTACTTC. It specifies CASVGQGAAKNIQYF. Drawing the rest from reference TRBV2 and TRBJ2-4, the complete variable domain is EPEVTQTPSHQVTQMGQEVILRCVPISNHLYFYWYRQILGQKVEFLVSFYNNEISEKSEIFDDQFSVERPDGSNFTLKIRSTKLEDSAMYFCASVGQGAAKNIQYFGAGTRLSVL.

V and J are TRBV6-5 and TRBJ2-7; tentative D call: TRBD1 (6 bases). Trimming shortened V by 0 bases and J by 5 bases, and 8 bases separated the two germline ends. From germline, CDR1 is MNHEY and CDR2 SVGAGI. CDR3 length: 13 residues. The CDR3 reads CASSYSQGNEQYF. The DNA of the CDR3 is TGTGCCAGCAGTTACTCGCAGGGGAACGAGCAGTACTTC.

As for this clone: In the same sample, other DNA sequences code for this CDR3. The chain is built from TRBV30 and TRBJ2-7, with 9 positions matching TRBD1. J was trimmed by 3 bases and V by 2 bases; bases with no gene match: 2. This CDR3 has 13 residues. From germline, CDR1 is GTSNPN and CDR2 SVGIG (reference sequence). The CDR3, as DNA: TGTGCCTGGAGTCCGGACAGGGGCTACGAGCAGTACTTC. Amino acids: CAWSPDRGYEQYF.

This chain uses TRBV18 with TRBJ2-7; a possible D gene is TRBD1 (6 bases). Trimming removed 6 bases from V and 2 bases from J, with 11 bases in between. Germline V gene data show CDR1 as KGHSH and CDR2 as LQKENI. The CDR3 totals 13 residues. In DNA form, the CDR3 reads TGTGCCAGCTCCGCAGGGGTTCCCTACGAGCAGTACTTC. Residues: CASSAGVPYEQYF.

The chain uses TRBV29-1 and TRBJ2-7; 13 nucleotides agree with TRBD2. This CDR3 comprises 15 residues. J lost 5 bases, V lost 5 bases, and 9 bases had no gene match. The V gene's germline CDR1 is SQVTM and CDR2 ANQGSEA. CDR3 in amino acids: CSVTRLAGGHDEQYF. CDR3 nucleotide sequence: TGCAGCGTTACACGACTAGCGGGAGGACACGACGAGCAGTACTTC.

The chain links TRBV4-1 to TRBJ2-3, with D possibly being TRBD1 (5 bases). Germline V gives CDR1 MGHRA, CDR2 YSYEKL. With 5 bases removed from V and 1 base from J, the gap between germline ends came to 19 bases. CDR3 length: 17 residues. For the CDR3, the DNA is TGCGCCAGCAGCAAGGGGCTACTCCGGTCCGGCACAGATACGCAGTATTTT. Translation: CASSKGLLRSGTDTQYF.

This clone was recorded once. The rearrangement uses TRBV4-1 and TRBJ2-7, with 7 bases that match TRBD2. Germline V gives CDR1 MGHRA, CDR2 YSYEKL. The ends lost 4 bases at V and 0 bases at J; junction bases unmatched: 9. The CDR3 has 16 amino acids. The CDR3 is CASSPPAGTTSYEQYF. The CDR3 region has the DNA TGCGCCAGCAGCCCCCCGGCCGGGACTACCTCCTACGAGCAGTACTTC.

This rearrangement joins TRBV4-1 to TRBJ1-2; TRBD1 aligns across 8 bases. The V gene's germline CDR1 is MGHRA and CDR2 YSYEKL. The V and J ends lost 4 bases and 4 bases, in that order; junction bases with no gene match: 8. There are 15 residues in the CDR3. The CDR3 here is CASSPGGQVGYGYTF. The CDR3 DNA is TGCGCCAGCAGCCCAGGGGGACAGGTGGGCTATGGCTACACCTTC.

CDR3 amino acids: CASSQDQTRLAGGSTGELFF. CDR3 DNA sequence: TGTGCCAGCAGCCAAGATCAGACCCGACTAGCGGGAGGCTCCACCGGGGAGCTGTTTTTT. The chain combines TRBV4-2 with TRBJ2-2; 13 positions agree with TRBD2. With 0 bases clipped from V and 4 bases from J, the junction kept 11 bases outside the gene matches. Germline loops: CDR1 LGHNA, CDR2 YNFKEQ. The CDR3 length is 20 residues.

The V and J genes are TRBV5-1 and TRBJ2-5; D unclear. Germline V CDR1 and CDR2: SGHRS, YFSETQ. The V end lost 1 base, the J end lost 1 base, and 11 bases lay between the germline ends. This CDR3 spans 15 amino acids. The CDR3: CASSLFVGAQETQYF. The CDR3 DNA sequence: TGCGCCAGCAGCTTGTTTGTCGGAGCCCAAGAGACCCAGTACTTC.

The chain links TRBV4-2 to TRBJ1-1; 7 nucleotides match TRBD1. V lost 3 bases and J lost 2; bases outside the gene matches: 9. This CDR3 has 16 residues. Germline V gene sequence: CDR1 LGHNA, CDR2 YNFKEQ. The CDR3 sequence: CASSHPLRGKNTEAFF. CDR3 nucleotides: TGTGCCAGCAGCCATCCCCTCAGGGGGAAAAACACTGAAGCTTTCTTT.

J is TRBJ2-2 and V is TRBV5-1, with 8 bases identical to TRBD2. This CDR3 spans 15 amino acids. Unmatched junction bases numbered 0, after V lost 1 base and J lost 1 base. Germline V gene sequence: CDR1 SGHRS, CDR2 YFSETQ. CDR3 sequence reads: CASSLTSGNTGELFF. For the CDR3, the DNA is TGCGCCAGCAGCTTGACTAGCGGGAACACCGGGGAGCTGTTTTTT.

The V gene is TRBV29-1, the J gene TRBJ1-5; D gene uncertain. The length of the CDR3 is 13 residues. The germline gives CDR1 SQVTM, CDR2 ANQGSEA. Trimming removed 5 bases at V and 7 bases at J, with 15 bases between. For the CDR3, the DNA is TGCAGCGTTATCGGCAACTTCGGGCAGCCCCAGCATTTT. Protein sequence: CSVIGNFGQPQHF. Full variable domain (outside the CDR3, taken from reference TRBV29-1 and TRBJ1-5): SAVISQKPSRDICQRGTSLTIQCQVDSQVTMMFWYRQQPGQSLTLIATANQGSEATYESGFVIDKFPISRPNLTFSTLTVSNMSPEDSSIYLCSVIGNFGQPQHFGDGTRLSIL.